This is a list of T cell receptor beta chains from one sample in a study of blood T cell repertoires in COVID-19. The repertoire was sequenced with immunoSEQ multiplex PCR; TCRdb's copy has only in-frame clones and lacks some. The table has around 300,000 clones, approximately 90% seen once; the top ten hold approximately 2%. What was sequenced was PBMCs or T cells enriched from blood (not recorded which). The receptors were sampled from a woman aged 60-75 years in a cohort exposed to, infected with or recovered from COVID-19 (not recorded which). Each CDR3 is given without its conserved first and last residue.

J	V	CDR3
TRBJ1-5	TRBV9	ASSVDTQSQPQH
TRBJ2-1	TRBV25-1	ASSEVKRNNEQF
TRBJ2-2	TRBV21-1	ASSSRLAGSPGELF
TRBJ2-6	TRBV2	ASSFRHAGANVLT
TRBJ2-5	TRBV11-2	ASSLNGRGTPQETQY
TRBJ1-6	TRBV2	ASSSGGKGGNSPLH
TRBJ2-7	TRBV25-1	ASRFTGGDYEQY
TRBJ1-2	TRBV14	ASSHFSGKMVYGYT
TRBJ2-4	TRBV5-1	ASSLLAGVKNIQY
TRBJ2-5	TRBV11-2	ASSTGLRETQY
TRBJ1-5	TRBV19	ASSPFLGALHQPQH
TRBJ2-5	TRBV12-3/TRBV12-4	ASSSRQGGTQY
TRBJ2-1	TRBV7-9	ASSLESRSNEQF
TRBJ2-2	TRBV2	ASTLSGLGNTGELF
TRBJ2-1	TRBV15	ATSFPPTELPYNEQF
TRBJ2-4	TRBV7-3	ASSFGGSLRNIQY
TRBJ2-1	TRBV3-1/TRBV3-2	ASSQDGLAGVRSEQF
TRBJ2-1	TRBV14	ASSQAGTGNNNEQF
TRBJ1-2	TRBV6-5	ASSYGRGSYGYT
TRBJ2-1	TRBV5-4	ASRRDRASPPGNEQF
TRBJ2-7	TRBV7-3	ASSVSGTGGYEQY
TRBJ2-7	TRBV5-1	ASSSGTSGGSYEQY
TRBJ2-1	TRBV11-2	ASSLEYNEQF
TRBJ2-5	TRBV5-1	ASSTGQYTQETQY
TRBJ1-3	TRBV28	ASSLSGSSGNTIY
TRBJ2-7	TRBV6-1	ASSENGAYEQY
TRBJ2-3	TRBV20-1	SASYTDTQY
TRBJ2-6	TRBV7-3	ASSLTGASGKPSGANVLT
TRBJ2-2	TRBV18	ASSPYSGSTPGELF
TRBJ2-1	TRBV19	ASSLQGGIGEQF
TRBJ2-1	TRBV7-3	ASSLRREGRDEQF
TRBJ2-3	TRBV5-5	ASSPGLAGADTQY
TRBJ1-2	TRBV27	ATRSYGYT
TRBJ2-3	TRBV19	ASSIPPGRGSTDTQY
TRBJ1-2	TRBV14	ASSDPGQPHYGYT
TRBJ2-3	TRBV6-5	ASSRTGGTDTQY
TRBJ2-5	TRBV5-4	ASSSPLTGTQETQY
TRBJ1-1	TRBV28	ASSTDRRNTEAF
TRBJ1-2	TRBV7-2	ASSLGGGAFGNYGYT
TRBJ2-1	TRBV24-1	ATSDPLAGAEQF
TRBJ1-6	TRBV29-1	SARNTNSPLH
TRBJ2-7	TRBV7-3	ASSLRAGAVYEQY
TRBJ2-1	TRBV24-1	ATSDSNVAGDTYNEQF
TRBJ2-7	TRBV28	ASSPDRVREQY